The entry below describes one TCR beta chain. Its antigen is not known. These data are taken from a study of T cell repertoires in cytomegalovirus infection. TCRdb called the reads again in MiXCR, with one record for every CDR3 protein. Of hundreds of thousands of distinct CDR3 sequences in the sample, roughly 42% were seen once. CDR1 is MNHNY and CDR2 is SVGAGI in the germline V gene (reference sequence). V was clipped by 6 bases and J by 1 base, with 15 bases between them. This CDR3 has 16 residues. The specimen comprised cultured PBMCs, sampled from culture after CMV antigen stimulation. The origin of this receptor is a human donor in good health (CMV status not recorded). Some clones in this sample may be carry-over from other donors' samples. This chain uses TRBV6-6 with TRBJ1-4; D unclear. The CDR3 spells CASSPRREETNEKLFF. The CDR3 DNA follows: TGTGCCAGCAGCCCCCGACGGGAAGAAACTAATGAAAAACTGTTTTTT.